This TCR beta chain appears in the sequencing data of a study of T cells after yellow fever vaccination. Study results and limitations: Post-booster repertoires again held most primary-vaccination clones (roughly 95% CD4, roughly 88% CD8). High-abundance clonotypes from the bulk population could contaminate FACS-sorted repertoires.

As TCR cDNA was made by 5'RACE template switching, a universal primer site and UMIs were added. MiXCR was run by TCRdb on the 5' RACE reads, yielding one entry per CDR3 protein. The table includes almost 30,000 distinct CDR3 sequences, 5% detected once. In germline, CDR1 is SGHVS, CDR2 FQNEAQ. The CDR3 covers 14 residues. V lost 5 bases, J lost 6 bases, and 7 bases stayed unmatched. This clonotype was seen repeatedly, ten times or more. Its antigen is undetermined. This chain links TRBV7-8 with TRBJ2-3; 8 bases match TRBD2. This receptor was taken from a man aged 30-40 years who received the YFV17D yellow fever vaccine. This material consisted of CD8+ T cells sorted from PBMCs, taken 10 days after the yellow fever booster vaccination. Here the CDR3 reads CASSSSGALDTQYF. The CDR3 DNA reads TGTGCCAGCAGCAGTAGCGGGGCCCTTGATACGCAGTATTTT.